These T cell receptor beta chains were read from a single sample in a study of blood T cell repertoires in COVID-19. Clones were read by immunoSEQ multiplex PCR, and TCRdb kept only the in-frame ones, dropping some. The profile covers about 92,000 clones, with around 81% appearing a single time and 8.7% taken by the ten largest. Sequenced material: peripheral blood. These receptors all stem from a man in his fifties or sixties who had recovered from COVID-19. The CDR3 runs from the conserved cysteine through the conserved F or W. Fields, in order: V gene, D gene, J gene, clone size, CDR3 protein, CDR3 DNA. A D gene is named only where the DNA matches it firmly. Size values are once, few and many counts, or a class for expanded clones, and some rows have none.

TRBV3-1/TRBV3-2,TRBD2,TRBJ2-6,NA,CASSPGLASGGSSGANVLTF,TGTGCCAGCAGCCCAGGGTTAGCTAGCGGGGGGAGCTCTGGGGCCAACGTCCTGACTTTC
TRBV19,TRBD2,TRBJ2-3,NA,CASSTGTSGSIADTQYF,TGTGCCAGTAGTACAGGGACTAGCGGGAGTATCGCAGATACGCAGTATTTT
TRBV29-1,TRBD1,TRBJ1-2,NA,CSGRDSNYGYTF,TGCAGCGGCCGGGACAGCAACTATGGCTACACCTTC
TRBV9,NA,TRBJ1-1,NA,CASSSHRNTEAFF,TGTGCCAGCAGCTCACACAGGAACACTGAAGCTTTCTTT
TRBV7-3,NA,TRBJ2-1,NA,CASSPPGSYNEQFF,TGTGCCAGCAGCCCGCCGGGTTCCTACAATGAGCAGTTCTTC
TRBV11-3,TRBD1,TRBJ1-6,NA,CASSMGQGDGSPLHF,TGTGCCAGCAGCATGGGACAGGGGGATGGATCACCCCTCCACTTT
TRBV7-9,TRBD2,TRBJ2-7,NA,CASSSGLAGSRRYF,TGTGCCAGCAGCTCCGGACTAGCGGGGTCCCGACGGTACTTC
TRBV10-3,TRBD1,TRBJ1-2,few,CAISESRTGRDGYTF,TGTGCCATCAGTGAGTCTAGGACAGGGCGAGATGGCTACACCTTC
TRBV12-3/TRBV12-4,TRBD1,TRBJ1-1,NA,CASSITNRGWAFF,TGTGCCAGCAGTATAACGAACAGGGGCTGGGCTTTCTTT
TRBV14,NA,TRBJ1-1,NA,CASSLGVVATEAFF,TGTGCCAGCAGCCTCGGGGTTGTTGCCACTGAAGCTTTCTTT
TRBV10-2,NA,TRBJ1-2,NA,CASSHRTEFYGYTF,TGCGCCAGCAGCCACCGAACAGAGTTCTATGGCTACACCTTC
TRBV29-1,NA,TRBJ1-1,NA,CSAEGWGDGTEAFF,TGCAGCGCCGAAGGGTGGGGGGATGGCACTGAAGCTTTCTTT
TRBV5-1,NA,TRBJ1-1,once,CASSLGGRRGAEAFF,TGCGCCAGCAGCTTGGGGGGCAGGCGGGGTGCTGAAGCTTTCTTT
TRBV27,TRBD1,TRBJ1-1,NA,CASSPHSRGRNTEAFF,TGTGCCAGCAGTCCCCACAGCAGGGGGCGAAACACTGAAGCTTTCTTT
TRBV28,NA,TRBJ1-5,few,CASSFLNQGKGQPQHF,TGTGCCAGCAGTTTCTTAAATCAGGGTAAAGGTCAGCCCCAGCATTTT
TRBV24-1,NA,TRBJ1-2,NA,CATSTTGITPLGYTF,TGTGCCACCAGCACTACAGGGATTACGCCTCTTGGCTACACCTTC
TRBV18,TRBD2,TRBJ2-7,NA,CASSPKTSGATYEQYF,TGTGCCAGCTCGCCCAAGACTAGCGGGGCCACCTACGAGCAGTACTTC
TRBV19,NA,TRBJ1-1,once,CASSIRGGSTNTEAFF,TGTGCCAGTAGTATTAGGGGAGGGTCAACCAACACTGAAGCTTTCTTT
TRBV30,NA,TRBJ1-3,NA,CAFSTGSSGNTIYF,TGTGCCTTCTCCACAGGGAGCTCTGGAAACACCATATATTTT
TRBV10-2,TRBD1,TRBJ1-5,NA,CASNKNRITGGNQPQHF,TGCGCCAGCAATAAAAACAGGATAACAGGGGGCAATCAGCCCCAGCATTTT
TRBV7-9,TRBD1,TRBJ1-2,NA,CASSLVGQGHYGYTF,TGTGCCAGCAGCTTAGTTGGACAGGGGCACTATGGCTACACCTTC
TRBV5-6,NA,TRBJ1-6,NA,CASSLVSHLDSPLHF,TGTGCCAGCAGCTTGGTCAGTCACCTTGATTCACCCCTCCACTTT
TRBV15,NA,TRBJ1-5,NA,CATSRDPGINQPQHF,TGTGCCACCAGCAGAGACCCAGGTATCAATCAGCCCCAGCATTTT
TRBV7-2,TRBD2,TRBJ2-3,NA,CASSRVAGVRADTQYF,TGTGCCAGCAGCAGAGTAGCGGGGGTCCGTGCAGATACGCAGTATTTT
TRBV5-1,NA,TRBJ2-3,few,CASSPGQMNTDTQYF,TGCGCCAGCAGCCCAGGACAGATGAACACAGATACGCAGTATTTT
TRBV7-9,NA,TRBJ1-4,NA,CASSLDSRSEKLFF,TGTGCCAGCAGCTTAGACAGCCGTTCTGAAAAACTGTTTTTT
TRBV7-2,TRBD2,TRBJ2-3,NA,CASSVGGGYTDTQYF,TGTGCCAGCAGTGTCGGCGGGGGTTACACAGATACGCAGTATTTT
TRBV9,NA,TRBJ1-2,NA,CASSAAGSRFSTF,TGTGCCAGCAGCGCAGCAGGGTCTCGTTTTTCCACCTTC
TRBV30,NA,TRBJ1-3,NA,CAWSAGDGFSTIYF,TGTGCCTGGAGTGCCGGGGATGGCTTTTCCACCATATATTTT